The source of this T cell receptor beta chain is a study of response to subunit inactivated influenza vaccine. Each CDR3 protein gets one entry after TCRdb re-called the RT-PCR reads with MiXCR. The table has approximately 500,000 distinct CDR3 sequences, 14% seen once. Germline V lookup: CDR1 SGHTA, CDR2 FQGNSA. The CDR3 is made up of 15 amino acids. The V end lost 5 bases, the J end lost 0 bases, and 13 bases lay between the germline ends. Overall study results and limits: It was suggested by the authors that few new T cells are recruited by each seasonal influenza vaccination.

In its sample, this clonotype was seen a few times. Antigen unknown. This sequence joins TRBV7-2 and TRBJ1-2; D ambiguous. The sample consisted of PBMCs from blood, taken about 11 days after vaccination. This TCR derives from a man in his fifties or sixties who received an inactivated influenza vaccine. The CDR3 region is CASSPSPVANYGYTF. Written as DNA, the CDR3 is TGTGCCAGCAGCCCCTCGCCGGTAGCTAACTATGGCTACACCTTC.